What follows is one TCR beta chain and its context. Assay used: immunoSEQ multiplex PCR; TCRdb lists only in-frame clones, some missing. The sample gives 120,000 or so clones, about 86% of which show up once; about 6% is in the top ten. These data originate in a study of blood T cell repertoires in COVID-19. V gave up 0 bases and J gave up 9 bases; unmatched junction bases: 6. CDR3 length: 15 residues. Germline lookup yields CDR1 MGHDK and CDR2 SYGVNS. The receptor's source is a man older than 75 with active or convalescent COVID-19. Input material: peripheral blood. V and J are TRBV25-1 and TRBJ1-2, with 11 bases that match TRBD1. The CDR3 spells CASSEYRDRGISYTF. In DNA, the CDR3 is TGTGCCAGCAGTGAATACCGGGACAGGGGGATAAGCTACACCTTC.